Each of the 21 T cell receptor beta chains below was sequenced from the same sample in a study. TCRdb reanalysed the RT-PCR reads using MiXCR and keeps one entry per CDR3 protein. The sample consists of fewer than 800,000 distinct CDR3 sequences, 14% of them appearing once. Sequenced: memory CD4+ T cells from blood. These TCRs come from a female donor in good health, serving as a healthy control.

The genes are TRBV20-1 and TRBJ2-5; D is uncertain. Trimming shortened V by 5 bases and J by 5 bases, and 9 bases separated the two germline ends. Looked up from germline, CDR1 is DFQATT and CDR2 is SNEGSKA (reference sequence). This CDR3 contains 11 residues. CDR3 loop: CSAWYTETQYF. As DNA, the CDR3 is TGCAGTGCTTGGTATACGGAGACCCAGTACTTC.

V gene TRBV20-1 combines with J gene TRBJ1-2; TRBD1 might be the D (6 bases). Germline assignment: CDR1 DFQATT and CDR2 SNEGSKA (reference sequence). CDR3 size: 12 residues. The V end lost 8 bases, the J end lost 5 bases, and 15 bases lay between the germline ends. The CDR3 DNA reads TGCAGTCAGATCCGGGGGACATATGGCTACACCTTC. Translated, it gives CSQIRGTYGYTF.

The sample holds many counts of this clonotype. The J gene is TRBJ1-1, the V gene TRBV5-6; TRBD1 is a possible D gene (5 bases). The CDR3 runs 15 residues. V gave up 4 bases and J gave up 1 base, with 14 bases separating them. Germline CDR1 reads SGHDT; CDR2 reads YYEEEE. As DNA, the CDR3 is TGTGCCAGCAGCGCTCTTACAGGAGGGAACACTGAAGCTTTCTTT. Translating it yields CASSALTGGNTEAFF.

The chain is built from TRBV7-2 and TRBJ2-7; D not resolved. The germline CDR1 and CDR2 sequences are SGHTA and FQGNSA. Trimming took off 4 bases at V and 5 bases at J, with 15 bases between the two ends. The CDR3 runs 14 residues. DNA of the CDR3: TGTGCCAGCAGCTATCGGTTGGGTAATGACGAGCAGTACTTC. Its protein product is CASSYRLGNDEQYF.

This clonotype was seen more than once but under ten times. This rearrangement joins TRBV6-1 to TRBJ2-7; TRBD1 matches at 10 bases. The ends lost 2 bases at V and 1 base at J; junction bases unmatched: 11. Germline V CDR1 and CDR2: MNHNS, SASEGT. The CDR3 extends over 18 amino acids. The DNA for the CDR3 is TGTGCCAGCAGTGAAAAGGGGCCGGACAGGGGGGATTCCTACGAGCAGTACTTC. This gives the protein CASSEKGPDRGDSYEQYF.

This clonotype was recorded at least ten times. CDR3: CASSPTGTGTHEQYF. CDR3 in DNA: TGCGCCAGCAGCCCAACCGGGACAGGGACCCACGAGCAGTACTTC. V gene TRBV5-1 combines with J gene TRBJ2-7; 9 nucleotides line up with TRBD1. The CDR3 contains 15 residues. Germline V gives CDR1 SGHRS, CDR2 YFSETQ. The V gene end was trimmed by 4 bases and the J gene end by 5 bases; junction bases not matched to a gene: 10.

This clonotype was detected ten times or more. In nucleotides, the CDR3 is TGCGCCAGCAGCCAAGGAGGCAGGGCAGCTTTCTTT. Translated: CASSQGGRAAFF. V gene TRBV4-3 combines with J gene TRBJ1-1; D might be TRBD1 (5 bases). Germline V CDR1 and CDR2: LGHNA, YSLEER. CDR3 length equals 12 residues. V was trimmed by 1 base and J by 10 bases, leaving 10 bases between them.

The chain has TRBV15 and TRBJ1-2; D is uncertain. The CDR3 contains 14 residues. The germline V gene has CDR1 LNHNV and CDR2 YYDKDF (reference sequence). The V and J ends lost 4 bases and 4 bases respectively, with 13 bases between them. The CDR3, as DNA: TGTGCCACCAGCACACTGAACGAGGCCTATGGCTACACCTTC. This sequence encodes CATSTLNEAYGYTF.

This clonotype appeared a few times. The gene calls are TRBV10-3 and TRBJ2-3, with D perhaps TRBD2 (5 bases). Germline V lookup: CDR1 ENHRY, CDR2 SYGVKD. The ends were cut back, 0 bases at V and 5 bases at J, with 15 bases in the middle. The CDR3 has 16 amino acids. The CDR3 nucleotides are TGTGCCATCAGTGAGTCGTCTAAGGGAGAGGGAGATACGCAGTATTTT. Amino acids: CAISESSKGEGDTQYF.

At least ten counts were recorded for this clonotype. The CDR3 sequence is CASTPTSGRETQYF. The CDR3 DNA sequence: TGTGCCAGCACCCCGACTAGCGGGAGAGAGACCCAGTACTTC. The chain uses TRBV6-6 and TRBJ2-5; 12 positions agree with TRBD2. V was pared by 7 bases and J by 4 bases, with 4 bases of the junction left unmatched. The CDR3 sequence is 14 residues long. CDR1 and CDR2 (germline): MNHNY, SVGAGI (reference sequence).

This clonotype was seen only a few times. The CDR3 protein is CASSDLGREIEQFF. For the CDR3, the DNA is TGTGCCAGCTCTGACCTTGGCCGGGAGATTGAGCAGTTCTTC. The chain uses TRBV18 and TRBJ2-1, with D perhaps TRBD2 (6 bases). The CDR3 totals 14 residues. Germline CDR1 KGHSH, CDR2 LQKENI. Trimming removed 6 bases from V and 9 bases from J, with 18 bases in between.

The chain uses TRBV2 and TRBJ2-3; D gene ambiguous. This CDR3 comprises 16 residues. The V gene's germline CDR1 is SNHLY and CDR2 FYNNEI. Trimming left V 1 base short and J 0 bases short, with 11 bases between. CDR3 sequence: CASSEVQWASTDTQYF. The CDR3 DNA reads TGTGCCAGCAGTGAAGTACAATGGGCTAGCACAGATACGCAGTATTTT. The entire variable domain, with the rest obtained from reference TRBV2 and TRBJ2-3, is as follows: EPEVTQTPSHQVTQMGQEVILRCVPISNHLYFYWYRQILGQKVEFLVSFYNNEISEKSEIFDDQFSVERPDGSNFTLKIRSTKLEDSAMYFCASSEVQWASTDTQYFGPGTRLTVL.

This clonotype occurred a few times. This sequence joins TRBV20-1 and TRBJ1-6, with D uncertain. CDR3 length: 13 amino acids. CDR1 is DFQATT and CDR2 is SNEGSKA in the germline V gene (reference sequence). Trimming stripped 2 bases from V and 10 bases from J, with 12 bases between. The DNA of the CDR3 is TGCAGTGCTAGAAGGGCGCCGGGCTCACCCCTCCACTTT. Translating it yields CSARRAPGSPLHF.

The chain employs TRBV7-2 and TRBJ2-2, with TRBD1 matching over 9 bases. V shed 5 bases and J 4 bases; nucleotides not matched to a gene: 17. The CDR3 extends over 19 amino acids. CDR1 and CDR2 (germline): SGHTA, FQGNSA. The CDR3 protein is CASSKPGQGPPPGTGELFF. In DNA, the CDR3 is TGTGCCAGCAGCAAACCGGGACAGGGTCCCCCTCCGGGCACCGGGGAGCTGTTTTTT.

The rearrangement joins TRBV20-1 to TRBJ2-7; maybe TRBD2 (6 bases). This CDR3 spans 13 amino acids. Trimming took 3 bases from V and 6 from J, leaving 15 bases between them. Looked up from germline, CDR1 is DFQATT and CDR2 is SNEGSKA (reference sequence). For the CDR3, the DNA is TGCAGTGCTAGGCTGGGGGGACTCCCCGAGCAGTACTTC. It specifies CSARLGGLPEQYF.

There are a few counts of this clonotype. This sequence joins TRBV3-1 and TRBJ1-2, with a weak D call TRBD1 (6 bases). Germline V CDR1 and CDR2: LGHDT, YNNKEL (reference sequence). The CDR3 spans 14 residues. Trimming left V 2 bases short and J 6 bases short, with 13 bases between. The CDR3, as DNA: TGTGCCAGCAGCCAAAAAGGGGGGTACGATGGCTACACCTTC. It yields the protein CASSQKGGYDGYTF.

The rearrangement uses TRBV20-1 and TRBJ2-5; a possible D gene is TRBD1 (6 bases). The CDR3 contains 15 residues. Germline values: CDR1 DFQATT, CDR2 SNEGSKA (reference sequence). Trimming took off 3 bases at V and 2 bases at J, with 16 bases between the two ends. The CDR3 DNA is TGCAGTGCTAGCGAACAGGGTTGGAGGCAAGAGACCCAGTACTTC. Residues: CSASEQGWRQETQYF.

This clonotype was observed at least ten times. The chain is built from TRBV20-1 and TRBJ2-7; 9 bases map to TRBD2. Germline CDR1 reads DFQATT; CDR2 reads SNEGSKA (reference sequence). Trimming at V came to 6 bases and at J to 6 bases, leaving 15 bases not matched to a gene. This CDR3 spans 15 amino acids. CDR3 bases: TGCAGTGCCCTAAAACACGGCGGGAGGGTCCGCGAGCAGTACTTC. Translating gives CSALKHGGRVREQYF.

The V gene is TRBV20-1, the J gene TRBJ2-5, with D perhaps TRBD2 (5 bases). This CDR3 has 16 residues. Trimming removed 0 bases from V and 4 bases from J, with 18 bases in between. Looked up from germline, CDR1 is DFQATT and CDR2 is SNEGSKA (reference sequence). The CDR3 bases are TGCAGTGCTAGAGATTTCCGCGCCAACGCGGGAGAGACCCAGTACTTC. Protein: CSARDFRANAGETQYF.

This clonotype has more than one count but fewer than ten. The chain is built from TRBV30 and TRBJ2-7; 7 bases agree with TRBD1. Looked up from germline, CDR1 is GTSNPN and CDR2 is SVGIG (reference sequence). This CDR3 has 14 residues. Trimming cost V 2 bases and J 1 base; bases outside gene matches: 5. The CDR3, as DNA: TGTGCCTGGAGTAGGGACAGCTTGTCCTACGAGCAGTACTTC. As protein: CAWSRDSLSYEQYF.

Only a few counts were recorded for this clonotype. J is TRBJ2-1 and V is TRBV7-6; the match to TRBD1 covers 8 bases. The CDR3 is made up of 13 amino acids. The V and J ends lost 8 bases and 7 bases, in that order; junction bases with no gene match: 7. Per germline, CDR1 SGHVS and CDR2 FNYEAQ. The CDR3 is CASSYGTGNEQFF. The CDR3 DNA reads as TGTGCCAGCTCATACGGGACAGGAAATGAGCAGTTCTTC.